Included here is one T cell receptor beta chain sequence, with context. Its antigen is not known. The sample originates from a study of blood T cells in healthy people across ages. The germline V and J ends were trimmed by 5 bases and 3 bases, with 14 bases remaining between them. The CDR3 loop spans 14 amino acids. Whole-study findings and limits: In these data, TCR beta diversity tracked strongly with naive T cell percentage. The CMV status of each donor remained undetermined, and this could have confounded shifts in expanded clonotypes.

A second PCR, run for about 7 to 12 cycles, used a sample-barcoded 5' primer plus a J-beta primer mix. Using its own MiXCR run on the 5' RACE reads, TCRdb lists one record per CDR3 protein. Of hundreds of thousands of distinct CDR3 sequences detected, 58% appear once; the ten largest clones hold roughly 20%. Sample donors were healthy Caucasian individuals that came from Russia, aged roughly 6 to 95. No fewer than 6 million PBMCs went into each sample. The genes are TRBV12-3 or TRBV12-4 and TRBJ2-7, with a tentative D call TRBD2 (6 bases). The sequenced material came from blood. The clonotype comes from a man between 25 and 39 years old in good health. DNA of the CDR3: TGTGCCAGCAGTCGGACTAACCCTTTCTACGAGCAGTACTTC. It codes for CASSRTNPFYEQYF.